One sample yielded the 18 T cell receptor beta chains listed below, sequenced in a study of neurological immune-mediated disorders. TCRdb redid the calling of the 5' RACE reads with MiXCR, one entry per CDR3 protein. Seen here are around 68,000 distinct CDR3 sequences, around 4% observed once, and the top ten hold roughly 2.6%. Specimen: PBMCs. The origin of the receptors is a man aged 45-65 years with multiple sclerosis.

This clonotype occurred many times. In DNA, the CDR3 is TGCAGTGCTAGCAAGGGGTTAGCCAAAAACATTCAGTACTTC. This codes for CSASKGLAKNIQYF. The chain joins TRBV20-1 to TRBJ2-4; D perhaps matches TRBD1 (5 bases). This CDR3 has 14 amino acids. Between the trimmed V and J ends, which lost 3 bases and 0 bases, there was a span of 9 bases. Germline loops: CDR1 DFQATT, CDR2 SNEGSKA (reference sequence).

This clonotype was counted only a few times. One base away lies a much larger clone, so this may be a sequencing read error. This chain's CDR3 is CASSSGADTQYF. As DNA, the CDR3 is TGCGCCAGCAGCTCGGGGGCAGATACGCAGTATTTT. J is TRBJ2-3 and V is TRBV5-1; D might be TRBD2 (6 bases). The CDR3 is 12 residues long. Trimming left V 3 bases short and J 4 bases short, with 6 bases between. CDR1 and CDR2 from the germline V gene are SGHRS and YFSETQ.

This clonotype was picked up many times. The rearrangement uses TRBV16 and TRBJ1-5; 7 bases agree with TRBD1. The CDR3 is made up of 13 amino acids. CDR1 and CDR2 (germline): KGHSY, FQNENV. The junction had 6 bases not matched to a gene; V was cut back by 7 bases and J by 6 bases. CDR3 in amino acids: CASIDRVTQPQHF. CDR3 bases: TGTGCCAGCATCGACAGGGTTACTCAGCCCCAGCATTTT.

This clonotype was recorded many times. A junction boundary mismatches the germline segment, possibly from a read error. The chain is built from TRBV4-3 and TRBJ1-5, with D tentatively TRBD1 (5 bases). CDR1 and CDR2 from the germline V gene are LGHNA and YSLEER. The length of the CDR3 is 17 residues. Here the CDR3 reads CASSQDFSGHGIQPQNF. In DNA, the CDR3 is TGCGCCAGCAGCCAAGATTTCTCCGGACACGGGATCCAGCCCCAGAATTTT.

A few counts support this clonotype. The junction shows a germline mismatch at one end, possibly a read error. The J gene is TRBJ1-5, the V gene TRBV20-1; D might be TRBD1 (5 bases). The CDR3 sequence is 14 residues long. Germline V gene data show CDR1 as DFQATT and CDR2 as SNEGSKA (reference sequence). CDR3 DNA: TGCAGTGCTAGGCACAGTGGGGGATCCCAGCCCCAGAATTTT. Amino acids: CSARHSGGSQPQNF.

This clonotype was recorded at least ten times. CDR3 amino acids: CASSTRGGIQYF. As DNA, the CDR3 is TGCGCCAGCAGCACTCGGGGAGGAATTCAGTACTTC. V usage is TRBV5-1 and J usage is TRBJ2-4; D is perhaps TRBD2 (6 bases). The CDR3 consists of 12 residues. Germline V CDR1 and CDR2: SGHRS, YFSETQ. Trimming took off 4 bases at V and 10 bases at J, with 12 bases between the two ends.

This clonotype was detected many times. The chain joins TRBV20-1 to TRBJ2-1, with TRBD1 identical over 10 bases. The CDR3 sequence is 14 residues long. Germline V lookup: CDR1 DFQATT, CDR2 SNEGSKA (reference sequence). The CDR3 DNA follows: TGCAGCATCCCCGGGACAGGGGTTGTTGATGAGCAGTTCTTC. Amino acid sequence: CSIPGTGVVDEQFF.

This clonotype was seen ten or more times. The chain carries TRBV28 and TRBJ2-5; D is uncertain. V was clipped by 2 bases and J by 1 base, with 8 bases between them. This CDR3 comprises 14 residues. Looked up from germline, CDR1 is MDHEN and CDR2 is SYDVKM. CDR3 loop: CASSLHRTQETQYF. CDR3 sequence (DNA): TGTGCCAGCAGTTTACACAGAACCCAAGAGACCCAGTACTTC.

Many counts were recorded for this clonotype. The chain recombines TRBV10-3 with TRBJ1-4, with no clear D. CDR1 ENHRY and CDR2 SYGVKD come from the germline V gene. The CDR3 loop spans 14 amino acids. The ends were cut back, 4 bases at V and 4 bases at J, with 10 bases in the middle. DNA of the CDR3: TGTGCCATCAGTGGAACGGGGAATAATGAAAAACTGTTTTTT. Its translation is CAISGTGNNEKLFF.

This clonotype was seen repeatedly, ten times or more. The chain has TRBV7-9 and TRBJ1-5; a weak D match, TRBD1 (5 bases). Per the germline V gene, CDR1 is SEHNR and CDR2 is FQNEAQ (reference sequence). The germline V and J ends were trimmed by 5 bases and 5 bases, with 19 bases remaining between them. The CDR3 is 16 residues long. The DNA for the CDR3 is TGTGCCAGCAGCAGACCCACCGGCGGGGCGGATCAGCCCCAGCATTTT. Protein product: CASSRPTGGADQPQHF.

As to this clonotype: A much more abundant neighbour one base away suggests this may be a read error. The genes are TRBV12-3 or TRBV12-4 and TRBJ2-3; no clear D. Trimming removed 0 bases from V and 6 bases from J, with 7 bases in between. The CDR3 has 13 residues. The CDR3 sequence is CASSLAIGDTQYF. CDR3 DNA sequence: TGTGCCAGCAGTTTAGCGATAGGGGATACGCAGTATTTT.

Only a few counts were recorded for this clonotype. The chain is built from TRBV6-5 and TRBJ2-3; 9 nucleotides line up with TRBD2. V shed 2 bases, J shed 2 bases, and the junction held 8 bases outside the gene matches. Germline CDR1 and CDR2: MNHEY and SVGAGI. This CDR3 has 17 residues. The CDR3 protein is CASSYGLRGGYTDTQYF. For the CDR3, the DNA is TGTGCCAGCAGTTACGGTCTGCGGGGGGGTTACACAGATACGCAGTATTTT.

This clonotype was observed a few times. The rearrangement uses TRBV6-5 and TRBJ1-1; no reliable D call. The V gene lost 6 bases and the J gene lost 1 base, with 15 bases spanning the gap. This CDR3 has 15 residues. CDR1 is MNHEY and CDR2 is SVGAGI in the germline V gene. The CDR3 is CASSLRPTSNTEAFF. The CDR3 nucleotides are TGTGCCAGCAGCCTACGACCGACCTCGAACACTGAAGCTTTCTTT.

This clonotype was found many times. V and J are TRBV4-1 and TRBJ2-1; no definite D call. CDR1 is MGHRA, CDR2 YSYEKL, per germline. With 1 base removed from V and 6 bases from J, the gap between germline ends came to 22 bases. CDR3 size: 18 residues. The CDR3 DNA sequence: TGCGCCAGCAGCCAAGGCGTGTTTATCTCACCTGCTGGCAATGAGCAGTTCTTC. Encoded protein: CASSQGVFISPAGNEQFF.

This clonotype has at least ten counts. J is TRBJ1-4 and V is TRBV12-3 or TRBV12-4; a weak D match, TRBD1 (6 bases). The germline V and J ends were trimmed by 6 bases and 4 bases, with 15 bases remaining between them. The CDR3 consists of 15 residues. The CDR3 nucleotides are TGTGCCAGCAGCCTAGGGGGGTTCGGTAATGAAAAACTGTTTTTT. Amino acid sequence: CASSLGGFGNEKLFF.

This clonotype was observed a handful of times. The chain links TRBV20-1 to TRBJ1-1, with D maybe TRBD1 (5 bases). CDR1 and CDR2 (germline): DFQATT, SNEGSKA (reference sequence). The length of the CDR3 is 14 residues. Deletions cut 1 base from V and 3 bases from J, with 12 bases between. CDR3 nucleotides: TGCAGTGCTAGAGTTGCAGGGAGGGACACTGAAGCTTTCTTT. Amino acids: CSARVAGRDTEAFF.

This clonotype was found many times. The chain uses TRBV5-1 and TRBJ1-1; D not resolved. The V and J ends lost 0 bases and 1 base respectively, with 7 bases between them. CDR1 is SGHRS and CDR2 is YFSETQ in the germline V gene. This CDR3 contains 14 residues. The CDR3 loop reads CASSLANKNTEAFF. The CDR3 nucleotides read TGCGCCAGCAGCTTGGCCAACAAGAACACTGAAGCTTTCTTT. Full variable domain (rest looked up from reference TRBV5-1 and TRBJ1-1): KAGVTQTPRYLIKTRGQQVTLSCSPISGHRSVSWYQQTPGQGLQFLFEYFSETQRNKGNFPGRFSGRQFSNSRSEMNVSTLELGDSALYLCASSLANKNTEAFFGQGTRLTVV.

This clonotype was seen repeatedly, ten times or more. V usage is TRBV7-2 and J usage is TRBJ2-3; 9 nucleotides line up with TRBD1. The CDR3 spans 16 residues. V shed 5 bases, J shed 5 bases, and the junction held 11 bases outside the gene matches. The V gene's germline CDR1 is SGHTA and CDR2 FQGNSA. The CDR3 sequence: CASSQFNRGQGDTQYF. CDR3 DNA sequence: TGTGCCAGCAGCCAATTCAACAGGGGGCAAGGAGATACGCAGTATTTT.